This T cell receptor beta chain was documented in a study of shared clonotypes between healthy human individuals. The overall study: Participating donors consisted of two women and three men aged 18 to 49. Notes on the study in general: The rarefaction results pointed to incomplete sorted-subset sequencing despite large depth. Larger estimated richness was generally seen in naive subsets than in memory subsets.

Several immunoSEQ plates held equal portions of the genomic DNA taken from each subset. Sequencing used immunoSEQ multiplex PCR; TCRdb keeps in-frame clones, though not all of them. The sample lists about 2,500,000 clones; more than 90% were seen once. Details on this clone: Its specificity is not known.

CDR1 is MGHRA, CDR2 YSYEKL, per germline. V lost 3 bases to trimming and J lost 3 bases; unmatched junction nucleotides: 0. The CDR3 contains 14 residues. This TCR came from a man aged 18 to 29 in good health. The chain is built from TRBV4-1 and TRBJ2-7, with 12 bases identical to TRBD2. The specimen was naive CD4+ T cells sorted from blood. The subset: CD45RA+ positively selected. The chain's CDR3 is CASSQTSGSYEQYF. The CDR3 coding sequence is TGCGCCAGCAGCCAGACTAGCGGGAGCTACGAGCAGTACTTC.